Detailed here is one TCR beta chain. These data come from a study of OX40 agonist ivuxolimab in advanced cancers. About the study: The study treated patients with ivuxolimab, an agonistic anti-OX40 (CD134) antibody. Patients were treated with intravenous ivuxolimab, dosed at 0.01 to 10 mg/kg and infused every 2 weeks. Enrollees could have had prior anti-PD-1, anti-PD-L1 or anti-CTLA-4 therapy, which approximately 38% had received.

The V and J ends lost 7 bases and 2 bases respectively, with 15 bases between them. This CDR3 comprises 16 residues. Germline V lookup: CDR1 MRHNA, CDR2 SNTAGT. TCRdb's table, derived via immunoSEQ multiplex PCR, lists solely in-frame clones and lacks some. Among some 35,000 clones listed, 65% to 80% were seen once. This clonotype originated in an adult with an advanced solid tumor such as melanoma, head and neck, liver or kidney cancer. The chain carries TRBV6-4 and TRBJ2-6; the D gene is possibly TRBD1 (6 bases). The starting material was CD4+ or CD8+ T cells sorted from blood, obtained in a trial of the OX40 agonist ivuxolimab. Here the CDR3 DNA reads TGTGCCAGCACCGCTACAGGGACCCCTGGGGCCAACGTCCTGACTTTC. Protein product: CASTATGTPGANVLTF.